This T cell receptor (beta chain) was obtained from a study of cytomegalovirus exposure and HLA in healthy donors. Researchers ran the PCR with 60 Vbeta and 13 Jbeta primers. TCRdb's table, derived via immunoSEQ multiplex PCR, lists solely in-frame clones and lacks some. The sample consists of about 180,000 clones, roughly 80% of them appearing once. Study observations and caveats: For cytomegalovirus status, the classifier reportedly gave diagnoses with high specificity and sensitivity.

The germline CDR1 and CDR2 sequences are SEHNR and FQNEAQ (reference sequence). The V gene end was trimmed by 5 bases and the J gene end by 5 bases; junction bases not matched to a gene: 10. This CDR3 region has 15 residues. Turning to this clone: Its antigen is still unknown.

The chain combines TRBV7-9 with TRBJ1-2; 8 bases map to TRBD1. This receptor was obtained from a man aged 35-49 years in good health and CMV-seronegative. Sequencing was performed on PBMCs. The CDR3: CASSPTQGARYGYTF. The DNA of the CDR3 is TGTGCCAGCAGCCCGACTCAGGGGGCAAGGTATGGCTACACCTTC.